Given below is one T cell receptor (beta chain) in context. The antigen is unknown. The CDR3 runs 15 residues. V was pared by 5 bases and J by 3 bases, with 15 bases between. The germline gives CDR1 SGHNT, CDR2 YYREEE (reference sequence). The data derive from a study of lymphopenia after photon versus proton radiotherapy. General observations from the study: Oligoclonal CD8+ Temra expansion after nadir drove photon patients' diversity drop. Photon-treated patients lost naive T cells and TCR diversity; proton-treated stayed stable. Survival link was tested only in deceased patients; proton benefit remains a possibility.

The table came from immunoSEQ multiplex PCR; TCRdb's copy has only in-frame clones and leaves some out. The sample records approximately 160,000 clones, around nine tenths being singletons. The input for sequencing was peripheral blood, taken from a patient treated with photon-based radiotherapy. This chain connects TRBV5-4 to TRBJ2-1; TRBD1 is a possible D gene (5 bases). The TCR was taken from a man aged 50 or older with gastric cancer. The CDR3 nucleotides read TGTGCCAGCAGTTACGGACACACAGACTACAATGAGCAGTTCTTC. This gives the protein CASSYGHTDYNEQFF.